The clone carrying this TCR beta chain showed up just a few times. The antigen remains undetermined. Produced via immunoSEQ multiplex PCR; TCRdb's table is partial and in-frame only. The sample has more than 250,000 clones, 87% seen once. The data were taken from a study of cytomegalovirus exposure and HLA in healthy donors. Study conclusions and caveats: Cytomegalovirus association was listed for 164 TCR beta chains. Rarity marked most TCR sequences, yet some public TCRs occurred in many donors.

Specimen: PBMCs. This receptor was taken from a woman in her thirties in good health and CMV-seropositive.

The CDR3 spells CASSFEVNTEAFF. The CDR3 region has the DNA TGTGCCAGCAGCTTTGAGGTGAACACTGAAGCTTTCTTT. V usage is TRBV11-2 and J usage is TRBJ1-1; D uncertain. Looked up from germline, CDR1 is SGHAT and CDR2 is FQNNGV. The CDR3 is 13 amino acids. V was cut by 3 bases and J by 0 bases, with 5 bases left in between.